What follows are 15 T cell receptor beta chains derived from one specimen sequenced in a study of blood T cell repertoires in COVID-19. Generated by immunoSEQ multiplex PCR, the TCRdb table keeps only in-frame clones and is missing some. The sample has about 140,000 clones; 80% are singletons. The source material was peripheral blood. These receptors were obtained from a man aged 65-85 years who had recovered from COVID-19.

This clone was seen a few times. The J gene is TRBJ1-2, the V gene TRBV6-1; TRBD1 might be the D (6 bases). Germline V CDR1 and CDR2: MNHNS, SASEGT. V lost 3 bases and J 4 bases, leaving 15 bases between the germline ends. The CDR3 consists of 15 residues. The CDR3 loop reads CASSDTGNLVYGYTF. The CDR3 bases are TGTGCCAGCAGTGATACAGGGAATTTAGTCTATGGCTACACCTTC.

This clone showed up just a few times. The CDR3 spells CASSLQGIGYNEQFF. DNA for the CDR3: TGTGCCAGCAGCCTTCAGGGGATCGGGTACAATGAGCAGTTCTTC. The J gene is TRBJ2-1, the V gene TRBV7-8; TRBD1 is a possible D gene (6 bases). From germline, CDR1 is SGHVS and CDR2 FQNEAQ. The CDR3 covers 15 residues. V shed 5 bases and J shed 4 bases, with 15 bases lying between them.

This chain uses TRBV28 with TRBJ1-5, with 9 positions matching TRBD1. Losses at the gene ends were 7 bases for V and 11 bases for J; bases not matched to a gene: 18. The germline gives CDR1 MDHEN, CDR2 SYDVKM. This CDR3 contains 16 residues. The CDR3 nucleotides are TGTGCCAGCACCTTAGACCGGGACAGGGCCCCATTAGCCCAGCATTTT. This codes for CASTLDRDRAPLAQHF. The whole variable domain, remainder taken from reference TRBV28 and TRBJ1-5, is DVKVTQSSRYLVKRTGEKVFLECVQDMDHENMFWYRQDPGLGLRLIYFSYDVKMKEKGDIPEGYSVSREKKERFSLILESASTNQTSMYLCASTLDRDRAPLAQHFGDGTRLSIL.

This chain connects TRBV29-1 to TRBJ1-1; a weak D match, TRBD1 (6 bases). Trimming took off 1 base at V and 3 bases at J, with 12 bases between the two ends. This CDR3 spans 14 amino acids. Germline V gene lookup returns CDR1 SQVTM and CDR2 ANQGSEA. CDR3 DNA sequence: TGCAGCGTTGAAGCCCCTACAGGGTACACTGAAGCTTTCTTT. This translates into CSVEAPTGYTEAFF.

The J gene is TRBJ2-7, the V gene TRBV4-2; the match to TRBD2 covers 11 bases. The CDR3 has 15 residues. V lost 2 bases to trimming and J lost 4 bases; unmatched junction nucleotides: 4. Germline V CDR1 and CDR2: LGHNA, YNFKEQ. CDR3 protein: CASSQPGTSGYEQYF. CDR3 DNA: TGTGCCAGCAGCCAACCCGGGACTAGCGGTTACGAGCAGTACTTC.

The CDR3 is CASSVVPGFLETQYF. The CDR3 DNA reads TGTGCCAGCAGCGTAGTTCCCGGGTTCTTGGAGACCCAGTACTTC. The chain employs TRBV9 and TRBJ2-5; no firm D call. V lost 0 bases and J 5 bases, leaving 14 bases between the germline ends. CDR1 is SGDLS and CDR2 is YYNGEE in the germline V gene. This CDR3 has 15 residues.

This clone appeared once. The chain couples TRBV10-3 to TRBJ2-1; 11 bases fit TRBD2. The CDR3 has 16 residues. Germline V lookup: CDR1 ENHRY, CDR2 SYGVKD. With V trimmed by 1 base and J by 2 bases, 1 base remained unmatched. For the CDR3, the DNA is TGTGCCATCAGTGAGTTAGCGGGAGGGACCTACAATGAGCAGTTCTTC. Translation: CAISELAGGTYNEQFF.

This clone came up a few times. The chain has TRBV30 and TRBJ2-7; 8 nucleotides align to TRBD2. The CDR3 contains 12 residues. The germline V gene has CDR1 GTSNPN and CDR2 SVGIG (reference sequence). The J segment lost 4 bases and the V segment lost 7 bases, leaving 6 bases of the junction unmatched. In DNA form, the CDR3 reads TGTGCCTTAAACGGGGGGGGATACGAGCAGTACTTC. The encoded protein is CALNGGGYEQYF.

The CDR3 DNA sequence: TGTGCCAGTACCCCCAGCGGGCGCGACTATGGCTACACCTTC. Translated: CASTPSGRDYGYTF. The gene calls are TRBV19 and TRBJ1-2; D ambiguous. CDR3 length: 14 residues. Trimming left V 7 bases short and J 3 bases short, with 15 bases between. Per the germline V gene, CDR1 is LNHDA and CDR2 is SQIVND (reference sequence).

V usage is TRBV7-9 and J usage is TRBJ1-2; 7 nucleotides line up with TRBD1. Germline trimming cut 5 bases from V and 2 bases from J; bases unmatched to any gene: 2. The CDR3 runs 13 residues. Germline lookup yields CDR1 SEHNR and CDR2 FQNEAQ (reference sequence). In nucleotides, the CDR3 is TGTGCCAGCAGCCCGACAGGGAACTATGGCTACACCTTC. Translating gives CASSPTGNYGYTF.

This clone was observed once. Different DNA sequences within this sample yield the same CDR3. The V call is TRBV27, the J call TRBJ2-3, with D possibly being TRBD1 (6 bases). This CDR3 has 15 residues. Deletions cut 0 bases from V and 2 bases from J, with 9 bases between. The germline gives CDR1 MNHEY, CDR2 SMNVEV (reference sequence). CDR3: CASSLSDRSTDTQYF. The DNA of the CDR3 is TGTGCCAGCAGTTTATCTGACAGGTCCACAGATACGCAGTATTTT.

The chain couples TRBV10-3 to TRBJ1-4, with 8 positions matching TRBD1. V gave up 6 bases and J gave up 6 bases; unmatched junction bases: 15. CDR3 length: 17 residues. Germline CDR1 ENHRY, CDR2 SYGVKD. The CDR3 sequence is CAIRDPIRTGHDEKLFF. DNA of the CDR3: TGTGCCATCAGGGACCCGATCAGGACAGGGCATGATGAAAAACTGTTTTTT.

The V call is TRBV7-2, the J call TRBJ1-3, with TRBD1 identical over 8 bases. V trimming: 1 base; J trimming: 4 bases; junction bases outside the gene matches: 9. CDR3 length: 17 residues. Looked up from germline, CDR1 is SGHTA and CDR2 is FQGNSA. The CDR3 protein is CASSLGRTGRSGNTIYF. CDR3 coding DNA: TGTGCCAGCAGCTTAGGGCGGACAGGGAGATCCGGAAACACCATATATTTT.

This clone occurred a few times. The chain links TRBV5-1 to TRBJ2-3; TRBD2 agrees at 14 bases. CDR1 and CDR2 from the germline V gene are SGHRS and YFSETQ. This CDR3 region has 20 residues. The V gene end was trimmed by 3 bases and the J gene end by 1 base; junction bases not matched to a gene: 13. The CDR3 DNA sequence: TGCGCCAGCAGCTCAACCGGGACTAGCGGGAGCCTGGGGCGCACAGATACGCAGTATTTT. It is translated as CASSSTGTSGSLGRTDTQYF.

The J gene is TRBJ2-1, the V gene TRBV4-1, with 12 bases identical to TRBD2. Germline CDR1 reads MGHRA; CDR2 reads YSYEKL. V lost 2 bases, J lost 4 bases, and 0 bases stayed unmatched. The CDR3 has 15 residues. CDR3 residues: CASSQTSGRYNEQFF. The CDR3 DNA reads TGCGCCAGCAGCCAAACTAGCGGGAGGTACAATGAGCAGTTCTTC.